A selection of T cell receptor beta chains follows, all from one sample in a study of early T cells in non-severe SARS-CoV-2 infection. MiXCR was run by TCRdb on the 5' RACE reads, yielding one entry per CDR3 protein. The table includes 60,000 to 65,000 distinct CDR3 sequences, 12% detected once. The sequenced sample was whole blood. The receptors were gathered from an adult who was a healthcare worker with PCR-confirmed SARS-CoV-2 infection or an uninfected control (not recorded which). The CDR3 runs from the conserved cysteine through the conserved F or W. The order of the fields is D gene, J gene, clone size, V gene, CDR3 DNA, CDR3 protein. D genes are given only for firm matches. Clone size is not always given. Where it is, it says once, few, many or a class for expanded clones.

-	TRBJ2-3	many	TRBV5-1	TGCGCCAGCAGCACTCGGCGGCAAACATACACAGATACGCAGTATTTT	CASSTRRQTYTDTQYF
TRBD1	TRBJ2-7	few	TRBV28	TGTGCCAGCGGGACAGTCACCTACGAGCAGTACTTC	CASGTVTYEQYF
TRBD1	TRBJ2-1	few	TRBV29-1	TGCAGCGTTGAACCTAGGACAGGGATAAATGAGCAGTTCTTC	CSVEPRTGINEQFF
-	TRBJ1-5	-	TRBV5-6	TGTGCCAGCAGCTTGGCGAGGGGCGCGGGGCAGCCCCAGCATTTT	CASSLARGAGQPQHF
-	TRBJ2-6	few	TRBV27	TGTGCCAGCAGTTTTGGGGCCAACGTCCTGACTTTC	CASSFGANVLTF
-	TRBJ1-1	-	TRBV11-1	TGTGCCAGCAGCCGTGCGGGGACCTCGGGCACTGAAGCTTTCTTT	CASSRAGTSGTEAFF
-	TRBJ1-6	-	TRBV9	TGTGCCAGCAGCGTAGATGCGGGCAATAATTCACCCCTCCACTTT	CASSVDAGNNSPLHF
-	TRBJ2-2	many	TRBV6-5	TGTGCCAGCAGTTACTCGGGATTTAGGGGATCCGGGGAGCTGTTTTTT	CASSYSGFRGSGELFF
-	TRBJ1-1	many	TRBV4-2	TGTGCCAGCAGCCAAGATCTAGGGGCTGAGACTGAAGCTTTCTTT	CASSQDLGAETEAFF
-	TRBJ2-6	many	TRBV12-3/TRBV12-4	TGTGCCAGCAGTTTAGCGGGGGCGACCTCTGGGGCCAACGTCCTGACTTTC	CASSLAGATSGANVLTF
TRBD1	TRBJ2-7	-	TRBV6-5	TGTGCCAGCAGTTATGGGGGACAGAGTCAGTACTTC	CASSYGGQSQYF
-	TRBJ1-3	many	TRBV29-1	TGCAGCGTTGAGGCCAGGGAAAGAAACACCATATATTTT	CSVEARERNTIYF
TRBD1	TRBJ2-2	-	TRBV9	TGTGCCAGCAGCGTATACGGGACAGGGGGCACCGGGGAGCTGTTTTTT	CASSVYGTGGTGELFF
-	TRBJ2-3	-	TRBV20-1	TGCAGTGCTAGAATTCGACAGGCCAAAGATACGCAGTATTTT	CSARIRQAKDTQYF
TRBD1	TRBJ2-7	many	TRBV5-1	TGCGCCAGCAGACGGACAGGGGACGAGCAGTACTTC	CASRRTGDEQYF
-	TRBJ2-7	few	TRBV6-2/TRBV6-3	TGTGCCAGCAACTTAGGGGGAAGCGTGTACGAGCAGTACTTC	CASNLGGSVYEQYF
-	TRBJ2-1	-	TRBV28	TGTGCCAGCATGTCGGAGCGCGCGGATGAGCAGTTCTTC	CASMSERADEQFF
TRBD1	TRBJ1-2	many	TRBV29-1	TGCAGCGTGGGAACAGGGGCGGACTATGGCTACACCTTC	CSVGTGADYGYTF
TRBD2	TRBJ2-5	-	TRBV11-3	TGTGCCAGCAGCTCCTGGGCTAGCGGGGGCCAAGAGACCCAGTACTTC	CASSSWASGGQETQYF
TRBD1	TRBJ1-1	-	TRBV20-1	TGCAGTGCTAGAGAGGGACAGTCGGATACTGAAGCTTTCTTT	CSAREGQSDTEAFF
-	TRBJ2-5	few	TRBV11-2	TGTGCCAGCAGCTTACGGTCCGAGACCCAGTACTTC	CASSLRSETQYF
TRBD1	TRBJ1-3	many	TRBV12-3/TRBV12-4	TGTGCCAGCAGTTCCAGGGGGATCTCTGGAAACACCATATATTTT	CASSSRGISGNTIYF
-	TRBJ2-7	few	TRBV7-2	TGTGCCAGCAGCCCGACATTTGGCGAATCCTACGAGCAGTACTTC	CASSPTFGESYEQYF
-	TRBJ2-7	-	TRBV19	TGTGCCAGCACCCGGGGAGTGGGAGTGCTCTACGAGCAGTACTTC	CASTRGVGVLYEQYF
-	TRBJ2-5	-	TRBV7-2	TGTGCCAGCAGCTTTTACACAGGGAAAGAGACCCAGTACTTC	CASSFYTGKETQYF
TRBD2	TRBJ2-1	-	TRBV7-6	TGTGCCAGCAGCTTAGATCTCCTAGCGGGGGGGCGATCGGATGAGCAGTTCTTC	CASSLDLLAGGRSDEQFF
TRBD2	TRBJ2-1	-	TRBV5-1	TGCGCCAGCAGGTGGACTAGCGGGGCATCCAGGATTAATGAGCAGTTCTTC	CASRWTSGASRINEQFF
TRBD2	TRBJ2-1	few	TRBV6-4	TGTGCCAGCAGTGACTCTGCCGTGGGGCGGGAGGGCCCCAATGAGCAGTTCTTC	CASSDSAVGREGPNEQFF
TRBD1	TRBJ2-3	many	TRBV6-5	TGTGCCAGCAGAGTTAGGGGGCTCACAGATACGCAGTATTTT	CASRVRGLTDTQYF
TRBD2	TRBJ2-1	many	TRBV7-8	TGTGCCAGCAGCCGCGTCGGGCGGGGGGGCGGATTCAATGAGCAGTTCTTC	CASSRVGRGGGFNEQFF
TRBD2	TRBJ2-1	many	TRBV20-1	TGCAGTGCTAGAGATCCCGCTAGCGGGGAGTACAATGAGCAGTTCTTC	CSARDPASGEYNEQFF
-	TRBJ1-4	-	TRBV11-2	TGTGCCAGCAGATCCTCCGGGCGGGAAAAACTGTTTTTT	CASRSSGREKLFF
TRBD1	TRBJ2-7	-	TRBV28	TGTGCCAGCAATTCCCGGGACAGGTCTAACGAGCAGTACTTC	CASNSRDRSNEQYF
TRBD1	TRBJ1-2	many	TRBV9	TGTGCCAGCAGCGTAGGGGGACAGGGAAACTATGGCTACACCTTC	CASSVGGQGNYGYTF
TRBD1	TRBJ2-4	few	TRBV7-2	TGTGCCAGCAGCACGGGACAGTTTAAAAACATTCAGTACTTC	CASSTGQFKNIQYF
TRBD1	TRBJ2-1	-	TRBV5-1	TGCGCCAGCAGTGAGCAGGGGGCAGGATCCAATGAGCAGTTCTTC	CASSEQGAGSNEQFF
TRBD1	TRBJ2-3	many	TRBV5-1	TGCGCCAGCAGCTCCGGGACAGGGTCAGATACGCAGTATTTT	CASSSGTGSDTQYF
TRBD2	TRBJ2-1	few	TRBV7-6	TGTGCCAGCAGCTCCCACCCTAGCGGGGGGGACAATGAGCAGTTCTTC	CASSSHPSGGDNEQFF
TRBD2	TRBJ2-5	few	TRBV7-2	TGTGCCAGCAGCTTAGGGACTAGCGGTTTTCAAGAGACCCAGTACTTC	CASSLGTSGFQETQYF
TRBD1	TRBJ2-1	-	TRBV29-1	TGCAGCGGACAGGGGTACTACAATGAGCAGTTCTTC	CSGQGYYNEQFF
TRBD1	TRBJ2-6	many	TRBV29-1	TGCAGCGCCTACGTTAGGACAGGGAGACCTGGGGCCAACGTCCTGACTTTC	CSAYVRTGRPGANVLTF
-	TRBJ1-5	many	TRBV6-2/TRBV6-3	TGTGCCAGCAGTTCAACTTACCTCAGCAATCAGCCCCAGCATTTT	CASSSTYLSNQPQHF
-	TRBJ2-7	few	TRBV9	TGTGCCAGCAGCGTCGCATCCAGCTCCTACGAGCAGTACTTC	CASSVASSSYEQYF
TRBD2	TRBJ2-5	few	TRBV25-1	TGTGCCAGCAGTGCTGACGGGAGGGGGAAGGAGACCCAGTACTTC	CASSADGRGKETQYF
-	TRBJ1-5	many	TRBV3-1	TGTGCCAGCAGCCAAGGGGAGAGTCAGCCCCAGCATTTT	CASSQGESQPQHF
-	TRBJ2-7	few	TRBV28	TGTGCCAGCAGTTTAAGGGGCGAGCAGTACTTC	CASSLRGEQYF
TRBD1	TRBJ2-5	many	TRBV7-2	TGTGCCAGCAGCTCAACAGGGGGCCTGGAGACCCAGTACTTC	CASSSTGGLETQYF
-	TRBJ1-1	few	TRBV7-9	TGTGCCAGCAGCAGGCGGGGTAATGAAGCTTTCTTT	CASSRRGNEAFF